The 10 T cell receptor beta chains listed next were all sequenced from one sample in a study of T cells after yellow fever vaccination. TCRdb called the 5' RACE reads again in MiXCR, with one record for every CDR3 protein. The table records just over 300,000 distinct CDR3 sequences, approximately 3.9% of them present only once. The material was PBMCs, obtained on the day of the yellow fever booster vaccination. The receptors originated from a man between 18 and 29 years old who received the YFV17D yellow fever vaccine.

At least ten counts were recorded for this clonotype. J is TRBJ2-1 and V is TRBV5-6; 14 positions agree with TRBD2. Germline V gene sequence: CDR1 SGHDT, CDR2 YYEEEE. With 4 bases clipped from V and 5 bases from J, the junction kept 8 bases outside the gene matches. CDR3 size: 17 residues. The CDR3 region has the DNA TGTGCCAGCAGCCCGGAGACTAGCGGGGGGGCTGACAATGAGCAGTTCTTC. Residues: CASSPETSGGADNEQFF.

Ten or more counts support this clonotype. This chain connects TRBV7-9 to TRBJ1-3, with D uncertain. CDR1 and CDR2 (germline): SEHNR, FQNEAQ (reference sequence). CDR3 length: 15 amino acids. V was cut by 2 bases and J by 0 bases, with 8 bases left in between. This CDR3 is CASSLNLRSGNTIYF. The CDR3 DNA sequence: TGTGCCAGCAGCTTAAACCTTCGCTCTGGAAACACCATATATTTT. The full variable domain, completed using reference TRBV7-9 and TRBJ1-3, is DTGVSQNPRHKITKRGQNVTFRCDPISEHNRLYWYRQTLGQGPEFLTYFQNEAQLEKSRLLSDRFSAERPKGSFSTLEIQRTEQGDSAMYLCASSLNLRSGNTIYFGEGSWLTVV.

This clonotype was seen a handful of times. The chain is built from TRBV12-3 or TRBV12-4 and TRBJ2-5, with TRBD2 matching over 7 bases. The junction had 8 bases not matched to a gene; V was cut back by 8 bases and J by 2 bases. There are 14 residues in the CDR3. This chain's CDR3 is CASGGDYVQETQYF. In DNA, the CDR3 is TGTGCCAGCGGTGGGGACTATGTACAAGAGACCCAGTACTTC.

V gene TRBV10-1 combines with J gene TRBJ2-1; TRBD1 might be the D (6 bases). Germline V gene sequence: CDR1 WNHNN, CDR2 SYGVQD (reference sequence). Deletions cut 0 bases from V and 7 bases from J, with 7 bases between. CDR3 length: 13 residues. CDR3 coding DNA: TGCGCCAGCAGTGAGTCGGGGGCTAATGAGCAGTTCTTC. It encodes CASSESGANEQFF.

Many counts were recorded for this clonotype. The chain links TRBV20-1 to TRBJ1-1; possibly TRBD1 for D (6 bases). Germline V CDR1 and CDR2: DFQATT, SNEGSKA (reference sequence). The CDR3 is made up of 13 amino acids. The V gene lost 6 bases and the J gene lost 3 bases, with 14 bases spanning the gap. The DNA of the CDR3 is TGCAGTGCCTCGAAGGGGGGGGACACTGAAGCTTTCTTT. Translation gives CSASKGGDTEAFF.

This clonotype occurred many times. The CDR3 sequence is CASSEAHRVQWGSGNTIYF. In DNA, the CDR3 is TGTGCCAGCAGTGAAGCCCACAGGGTCCAGTGGGGATCTGGAAACACCATATATTTT. The V and J genes are TRBV6-1 and TRBJ1-3; tentative D call: TRBD1 (6 bases). CDR3 size: 19 residues. V gave up 0 bases and J gave up 1 base, with 19 bases separating them. CDR1 and CDR2 (germline): MNHNS, SASEGT.

This sequence joins TRBV2 and TRBJ2-5; D unclear. Between the trimmed V and J ends, which lost 2 bases and 2 bases, there was a span of 12 bases. The germline CDR1 and CDR2 sequences are SNHLY and FYNNEI. This CDR3 has 15 residues. This CDR3 is CASSESVVIQETQYF. The DNA of the CDR3 is TGTGCCAGCAGTGAATCTGTGGTGATTCAAGAGACCCAGTACTTC.

This clonotype was seen a few times. The chain has TRBV12-3 or TRBV12-4 and TRBJ2-1, with TRBD2 as a possible D gene (7 bases). The CDR3 is 14 residues long. V lost 7 bases and J lost 7, with 17 bases in between. CDR3 nucleotide sequence: TGTGCCAGCAACACAGGGTTGGGGGGGAATGAGCAGTTCTTC. It translates to CASNTGLGGNEQFF.

The table lists this clonotype with many counts. This chain uses TRBV15 with TRBJ2-7; a possible D gene is TRBD2 (6 bases). Germline V lookup: CDR1 LNHNV, CDR2 YYDKDF (reference sequence). The V end was cut by 4 bases, the J end by 6 bases, with 19 bases between. This CDR3 spans 15 amino acids. The CDR3 spells CATSTGGEGLSEQYF. As DNA, the CDR3 is TGTGCCACCAGCACGGGCGGGGAAGGGCTAAGCGAGCAGTACTTC.

The CDR3, as DNA: TGCGCCAGCAGCCAACGGGGACAGTTGAACACTGAAGCTTTCTTT. The encoded protein is CASSQRGQLNTEAFF. V usage is TRBV4-3 and J usage is TRBJ1-1; TRBD1 agrees at 7 bases. Per germline, CDR1 LGHNA and CDR2 YSLEER. J gave up 0 bases and V 2 bases, and 3 bases lay outside the gene matches. This CDR3 region has 15 residues.